Sequencing of this TCR beta chain was carried out in a study of T cells in Graves' hyperthyroidism and ophthalmopathy. This CDR3 is 14 amino acids long. V lost 0 bases and J lost 8, with 11 bases in between. From germline, CDR1 is GTSNPN and CDR2 SVGIG (reference sequence). Amplification yielded TCR beta CDR3 regions, with RNA transcripts as the source. HTBI primers drove first-round RT-PCR of the TCR CDR3. In TCRdb, the multiplex PCR reads were re-called with MiXCR into one record per CDR3 protein. The table lists 300,000 to 400,000 distinct CDR3 sequences, roughly 18% of them singletons, with under 55% in the top ten. A few counts support this clonotype.

The genes are TRBV30 and TRBJ1-6; perhaps TRBD1 as D (5 bases). This sequence originates from a woman aged 45-59 years with Graves' hyperthyroidism. The sequencing sample was made of blood. Here the CDR3 reads CAWSVVGDYSPLHF. The CDR3, as DNA: TGTGCCTGGAGTGTCGTGGGGGATTATTCACCCCTCCACTTT.